Sequencing of this TCR beta chain was carried out in a study of a mutant IDH1 vaccine in newly diagnosed glioma. Study summary: In weeks 1, 3, 5, 7, 11, 15, 19 and 23, patients were immunized, eight times in all. Initiation of the vaccine course occurred 4-6 weeks after radiotherapy alone, or alongside temozolomide cycles.

Time point: week 23, last vaccination. In every dose of vaccine, 300 ug of mutant IDH1 20-mer peptide was given alongside topical imiquimod. The donors had new WHO grade 3 or 4 astrocytomas; these were IDH1-mutant and ATRX-lost. Note on this clone: Its antigen is unknown.

The protocol was immunoSEQ multiplex PCR, while the TCRdb copy is restricted to in-frame clones and leaves out a portion. The table has tens of thousands of clones, about 80% seen once. This sequence was found in a man between 45 and 60 years old with glioma. The sample here was PBMCs, taken from a glioma patient whose treatment included an IDH1 peptide vaccine.

CDR3 nucleotides: TGTGCCAGCAGCTTGGGGCGACTGGGGGCTGGCACCGGGGAGCTGTTTTTT. This encodes CASSLGRLGAGTGELFF. The chain joins TRBV7-2 to TRBJ2-2; possibly TRBD1 for D (6 bases). The V gene's germline CDR1 is SGHTA and CDR2 FQGNSA. The CDR3 covers 17 residues. The V gene lost 3 bases and the J gene lost 4 bases, with 18 bases spanning the gap.